One and the same sample provided the 21 T cell receptor beta chains below, sequenced in a study of cytomegalovirus exposure and HLA in healthy donors. 13 Jbeta primers and 60 Vbeta primers were used for the PCR. Only in-frame clones appear in the TCRdb table, and some are missing; sequencing was by immunoSEQ multiplex PCR. Its table records roughly 30,000 clones. Material for sequencing was PBMCs. The origin of the receptors is a female donor in good health and CMV-seronegative.

V and J are TRBV7-8 and TRBJ1-5; the D gene is possibly TRBD1 (5 bases). With 2 bases removed from V and 6 bases from J, the gap between germline ends came to 14 bases. The CDR3 extends over 15 amino acids. Germline V CDR1 and CDR2: SGHVS, FQNEAQ. The CDR3 nucleotides are TGTGCCAGCAGCTTAACAACAGGAGGGATTCAGCCCCAGCATTTT. It yields the protein CASSLTTGGIQPQHF.

V is TRBV6-6 and J is TRBJ2-7, with D tentatively TRBD1 (5 bases). Germline lookup yields CDR1 MNHNY and CDR2 SVGAGI (reference sequence). The CDR3 is 15 residues long. The V gene lost 6 bases and the J gene lost 2 bases, with 17 bases spanning the gap. The CDR3 region is CASSPFRVPTYEQYF. As DNA, the CDR3 is TGTGCCAGCAGCCCCTTCAGGGTACCCACCTACGAGCAGTACTTC.

V usage is TRBV7-9 and J usage is TRBJ1-2; D not certain. The germline V gene has CDR1 SEHNR and CDR2 FQNEAQ (reference sequence). Trimming took off 0 bases at V and 4 bases at J, with 12 bases between the two ends. CDR3 length: 15 amino acids. The CDR3 region has the DNA TGTGCCAGCAGCTTAGCGACTAAGGAAAGCTATGGCTACACCTTC. Translation gives CASSLATKESYGYTF.

This chain uses TRBV30 with TRBJ2-7; possibly TRBD2 for D (6 bases). V lost 2 bases and J lost 5, with 19 bases in between. The germline gives CDR1 GTSNPN, CDR2 SVGIG (reference sequence). The CDR3 has 15 residues. The CDR3, as DNA: TGTGCCTGGAGTCTTGGAGGGACTCCGGGCCACGAGCAGTACTTC. Amino acid sequence: CAWSLGGTPGHEQYF. Full variable domain (outside the CDR3, taken from reference TRBV30 and TRBJ2-7): SQTIHQWPATLVQPVGSPLSLECTVEGTSNPNLYWYRQAAGRGLQLLFYSVGIGQISSEVPQNLSASRPQDRQFILSSKKLLLSDSGFYLCAWSLGGTPGHEQYFGPGTRLTVT.

The J gene is TRBJ1-1, the V gene TRBV6-1; tentatively, D is TRBD1 (5 bases). Trimming pared 6 bases from V and 5 bases from J, leaving 13 bases between. Germline loops: CDR1 MNHNS, CDR2 SASEGT. The CDR3 covers 13 residues. CDR3 in amino acids: CASRHAGGTEAFF. CDR3 DNA: TGTGCCAGCAGGCACGCGGGGGGTACTGAAGCTTTCTTT.

The chain has TRBV25-1 and TRBJ2-7; D is ambiguous. CDR1 and CDR2 (germline): MGHDK, SYGVNS. The length of the CDR3 is 11 residues. V shed 4 bases and J shed 4 bases, with 5 bases lying between them. For the CDR3, the DNA is TGTGCCAGCAGTGGCGAGTACGAGCAGTACTTC. Translating it yields CASSGEYEQYF.

This chain uses TRBV2 with TRBJ1-5; 7 bases align to TRBD1. Germline loops: CDR1 SNHLY, CDR2 FYNNEI. V trimming: 3 bases; J trimming: 3 bases; junction bases outside the gene matches: 11. This CDR3 comprises 17 residues. The DNA for the CDR3 is TGTGCCAGCAGTGACCGCGGACCGGGACAGCTCAATCAGCCCCAGCATTTT. Translating it yields CASSDRGPGQLNQPQHF.

The J gene is TRBJ2-3, the V gene TRBV7-9; tentatively, D is TRBD2 (6 bases). The length of the CDR3 is 15 residues. V shed 5 bases and J shed 2 bases, with 14 bases lying between them. The germline V gene has CDR1 SEHNR and CDR2 FQNEAQ (reference sequence). In DNA, the CDR3 is TGTGCCAGCAGCCCAGAGGGACTGTACACAGATACGCAGTATTTT. It specifies CASSPEGLYTDTQYF.

The rearrangement links TRBV6-6 to TRBJ1-1; possibly TRBD1 for D (5 bases). This CDR3 has 13 amino acids. Germline V gene sequence: CDR1 MNHNY, CDR2 SVGAGI (reference sequence). V was pared by 9 bases and J by 1 base, with 12 bases between. The CDR3 DNA is TGTGCCAGTAGACCCGGGGGGAACACTGAAGCTTTCTTT. Translating it yields CASRPGGNTEAFF.

The V gene is TRBV11-2, the J gene TRBJ2-7; D gene unclear. Trimming removed 2 bases at V and 1 base at J, with 6 bases between. Per germline, CDR1 SGHAT and CDR2 FQNNGV. The CDR3 contains 13 residues. CDR3 loop: CASSLLQSYEQYF. For the CDR3, the DNA is TGTGCCAGCAGCTTATTACAGTCCTACGAGCAGTACTTC.

The CDR3 sequence is CASSVGTGDSQETQYF. CDR3 in DNA: TGTGCCAGCAGCGTCGGGACAGGGGATTCCCAAGAGACCCAGTACTTC. The gene calls are TRBV11-3 and TRBJ2-5; 10 positions agree with TRBD1. This CDR3 contains 16 residues. The V and J ends lost 5 bases and 1 base, in that order; junction bases with no gene match: 7. Germline CDR1 and CDR2: SGHNT and YENEEA.

V is TRBV27 and J is TRBJ1-1; D call uncertain. Trimming pared 8 bases from V and 4 bases from J, leaving 17 bases between. Germline CDR1 is MNHEY and CDR2 is SMNVEV (reference sequence). This CDR3 is 14 amino acids long. The CDR3 DNA reads TGTGCCAGCTTGGATCTCAGCGGGCCCACTGAAGCTTTCTTT. Translating it yields CASLDLSGPTEAFF.

This chain links TRBV7-6 with TRBJ1-1; D is ambiguous. Germline values: CDR1 SGHVS, CDR2 FNYEAQ. This CDR3 has 12 residues. Trimming left V 1 base short and J 8 bases short, with 8 bases between. The CDR3 DNA is TGTGCCAGCAGCTTAGAGGAGGGAGAAGCTTTCTTT. Translated, it gives CASSLEEGEAFF. The full variable domain, its missing parts supplied by reference TRBV7-6 and TRBJ1-1, is GAGVSQSPRYKVTKRGQDVALRCDPISGHVSLYWYRQALGQGPEFLTYFNYEAQQDKSGLPNDRFSAERPEGSISTLTIQRTEQRDSAMYRCASSLEEGEAFFGQGTRLTVV.

The V gene is TRBV4-1, the J gene TRBJ2-1; 10 bases are shared with TRBD2. CDR3 length equals 16 residues. Germline assignment: CDR1 MGHRA and CDR2 YSYEKL. With 0 bases clipped from V and 9 bases from J, the junction kept 8 bases outside the gene matches. CDR3 nucleotides: TGCGCCAGCAGCCAAGATCGAAGCGGGGGGGCCTTTGAGCAGTTCTTC. Amino acid sequence: CASSQDRSGGAFEQFF.

The rearrangement links TRBV11-3 to TRBJ1-1, with a possible D match to TRBD1 (5 bases). V shed 1 base and J shed 4 bases, with 13 bases lying between them. In germline, CDR1 is SGHNT, CDR2 YENEEA. The CDR3 loop spans 15 amino acids. In DNA, the CDR3 is TGTGCCAGCAGCTTAGGTTCAGGGCCCGGCACTGAAGCTTTCTTT. Amino acid sequence: CASSLGSGPGTEAFF.

The chain recombines TRBV28 with TRBJ2-7, with D maybe TRBD2 (6 bases). V was pared by 2 bases and J by 7 bases, with 6 bases between. Germline V gives CDR1 MDHEN, CDR2 SYDVKM. The CDR3 has 11 residues. The CDR3 DNA follows: TGTGCCAGCAGTTTACGGGGGGAGCAGTACTTC. It translates to CASSLRGEQYF.

The V gene is TRBV15, the J gene TRBJ1-5, with no clear D. V dropped 0 bases and J dropped 3 bases, with 12 bases sitting between them. In germline, CDR1 is LNHNV, CDR2 YYDKDF (reference sequence). This CDR3 is 16 amino acids long. CDR3 bases: TGTGCCACCAGCAGAGATCTTGGGCAGCACAATCAGCCCCAGCATTTT. This encodes CATSRDLGQHNQPQHF. Filled out from reference TRBV15 and TRBJ1-5, the complete variable domain reads DAMVIQNPRYQVTQFGKPVTLSCSQTLNHNVMYWYQQKSSQAPKLLFHYYDKDFNNEADTPDNFQSRRPNTSFCFLDIRSPGLGDTAMYLCATSRDLGQHNQPQHFGDGTRLSIL.

This chain connects TRBV7-9 to TRBJ2-3; D is unresolved. Between the trimmed V and J ends, which lost 0 bases and 0 bases, there was a span of 19 bases. The V gene's germline CDR1 is SEHNR and CDR2 FQNEAQ (reference sequence). The CDR3 is 19 residues long. CDR3 nucleotides: TGTGCCAGCAGCTTAGCCCCAGGTCGGTTCAGATTTAGCACAGATACGCAGTATTTT. As protein: CASSLAPGRFRFSTDTQYF. Full variable domain (rest looked up from reference TRBV7-9 and TRBJ2-3): DTGVSQNPRHKITKRGQNVTFRCDPISEHNRLYWYRQTLGQGPEFLTYFQNEAQLEKSRLLSDRFSAERPKGSFSTLEIQRTEQGDSAMYLCASSLAPGRFRFSTDTQYFGPGTRLTVL.

The rearrangement uses TRBV28 and TRBJ1-4, with TRBD1 as a possible D gene (6 bases). The length of the CDR3 is 14 residues. CDR1 is MDHEN, CDR2 SYDVKM, per germline. The germline V and J ends were trimmed by 6 bases and 8 bases, with 16 bases remaining between them. The CDR3 loop reads CASSSGGLREKLFF. The DNA of the CDR3 is TGTGCCAGCAGCTCCGGGGGGCTACGGGAAAAACTGTTTTTT. Using reference TRBV28 and TRBJ1-4 for the parts outside the CDR3, the full variable domain is DVKVTQSSRYLVKRTGEKVFLECVQDMDHENMFWYRQDPGLGLRLIYFSYDVKMKEKGDIPEGYSVSREKKERFSLILESASTNQTSMYLCASSSGGLREKLFFGSGTQLSVL.

The chain is built from TRBV19 and TRBJ2-3; TRBD2 agrees at 8 bases. Germline V lookup: CDR1 LNHDA, CDR2 SQIVND (reference sequence). This CDR3 spans 18 amino acids. V shed 3 bases and J 5 bases; nucleotides not matched to a gene: 16. In DNA, the CDR3 is TGTGCCAGTAGTATTACTGGGGGGCGGTCGGGGGGGCAAGATACGCAGTATTTT. Encoded protein: CASSITGGRSGGQDTQYF.

This chain uses TRBV5-1 with TRBJ1-1; D remains unclear. The CDR3 loop spans 12 amino acids. The V gene's germline CDR1 is SGHRS and CDR2 YFSETQ. Trimming left V 4 bases short and J 6 bases short, with 10 bases between. CDR3 region: CASSHTNAEAFF. CDR3 in DNA: TGCGCCAGCAGCCACACTAACGCTGAAGCTTTCTTT.